The sequence of this TCR beta chain was determined in a study of shared clonotypes between healthy human individuals (dated by TCRdb to the early 2020s). Study-wide context: The cohort included a few men and a couple of women between 18 and 49 years of age. Per donor, three plates each were used for CD4 naive and CD4 memory, two for CD8 naive, and one for CD8 memory. To estimate repertoire size and how much clonotype sharing occurs between individuals, the study deeply sequenced the blood TCR repertoires of five healthy adults. To increase sequencing depth and limit assay-specific biases, TCR repertoire library preparation and sequencing were carried out by different laboratories using diverse techniques. Leukapheresis yielded between about 0.9 and 10 billion PBMCs per donor.

Using the deep immunoSEQ assay, multiplex PCR amplified TCR CDR3 regions from genomic DNA. Extracted genomic DNA from each cell subset was distributed evenly across all wells of several immunoSEQ 96-well plates, and each plate was treated as a replicate. For sorted subsets, roughly 200 ng genomic DNA, equal to some 30,000 T cell genomes, was loaded into each replicate PCR. Purified libraries were measured with a Qubit 3.0 fluorometer, size-checked on a Bioanalyzer 2100, and measured again with the KAPA Library Quantification kit. Every immunoSEQ 96-well plate was sequenced on a separate single-read 150-cycle Illumina NextSeq 550 flow cell. In the authors' own workflow: The immunoSEQ output contained only junctional sequences without quality scores, so filtering could not match that applied to full-length reads. Sequences were annotated with PyIR, a Python wrapper for IgBLAST v1.9, and V/J genes and CDR3 were assigned using IMGT germline references. Reads were removed for weak V/J assignments (E-value above 1e-6), missing CDR3, stop codons, out-of-frame junctions, or ambiguous translated residues. A V3J clonotype was defined by an identical inferred V gene, J gene, and CDR3 amino acid sequence. Percentage overlap between repertoires was calculated by dividing the number of shared unique clonotypes by the size of the smaller repertoire. Repertoire richness was assessed with RTK rarefaction, the Chao1 estimator, and Recon v2.1 estimates of unobserved clonotypes. For all TCRbeta clonotypes obtained by the gDNA method from four donors, generation probabilities were computed with OLGA. As stored in TCRdb, this immuneACCESS dataset retains in-frame rearrangements with V and J assigned. A fraction of the clones does not appear; measured against another copy, unresolved V genes explain less than half of the discrepancy, and the remainder lacks a known reason. V and J calls and clone size are copied from that table; D and trimming were computed from the DNA. The sample records under 2,000,000 clones, about 95% of which are singletons. The leading ten clones occupy around 1.2% of the sample.

As to this clone: No antigen is known for it. Base qualities are not at hand, and no much larger clone is one base apart.

CD8 naive samples were obtained by positive selection for CCR7 among CD45RO-negative cells, yielding a CD45RA+CCR7+ population from which TemRA cells were excluded. Healthy HIV-negative adults with no recently reported acute infections or vaccinations were included as donors. Only Caucasian adults living in Nashville, Tennessee, USA were represented among the donors. After blood collection by leukapheresis, PBMCs were isolated using Ficoll-Histopaque density gradient centrifugation and then cryopreserved in the vapor phase of liquid nitrogen. Analytical flow cytometry was used to check the purity and quantity of every magnetically sorted T cell population. Genomic DNA was isolated from every sorted fraction and measured by UV absorbance on a Nanodrop 2000c. Results the study describes overall, beyond this receptor: Roughly 5.2% of naive CD4, roughly 3.6% of naive CD8, 2.3% of memory CD4, and 0.4% of memory CD8 clonotypes were shared across several donors. Pairwise subsampling led to the expectation that sequencing depth would affect the degree of clonotype sharing among donors. Even with the large sequencing depth, rarefaction of the sorted-subset datasets indicated that sequencing was incomplete. Compared with non-shared clonotypes, clonotypes shared by all four sorted-subset donors had higher generation probabilities. Naive subsets generally had larger estimated clonotype richness than memory subsets did. Sampling was limited to blood, and TCR repertoires in tissue likely differ from TCR repertoires in blood. Because the study included only a small number of donors, the genetic and exposure-history diversity represented was limited.

For CDR1 and CDR2, the germline V gene (reference sequence) lists SGHNT and YYREEE. V loses 0 bases of germline sequence and J loses 4 bases, and the interval between the two ends is 11 bases. Taken from cysteine to phenylalanine, the CDR3 has 14 residues. Solely the CDR3 DNA is kept, with 42 bases framed from the first base. This receptor was identified in a man in his late teens or twenties in good health. The chain uses TRBV5-4 and TRBJ2-7; TRBD2 is a weak D gene call, 5 bases matching. The sequenced material came from naive CD8+ T cells sorted from blood. The label giving this sample's cell subset or site can be read as: CD45RA+CCR7+. The DNA sequence is given as TGTGCCAGCAGCTTGGGTCCTAGCTCTTACGAGCAGTACTTC. It is translated as CASSLGPSSYEQYF.